This T cell receptor (beta chain) was profiled in a study of identical twins. After template switching added a universal primer site, the resulting cDNA carried unique molecular identifiers. From the 5' RACE reads, TCRdb called clonotypes with MiXCR, one entry per CDR3 protein. Seen here are hundreds of thousands of distinct CDR3 sequences, 6% to 6.5% observed once, and the top ten hold 1.5% to 2%. All of the donors were Caucasians in good health. The CDR3 length is 14 residues. The junction had 4 bases not matched to a gene; V was cut back by 0 bases and J by 6 bases. From germline, CDR1 is DFQATT and CDR2 SNEGSKA (reference sequence). Study-wide results and caveats: Low generation-probability sequences were in excess among twin-shared out-of-frame alpha sequences.

This clonotype was found many times. Its antigen is unidentified. Input material: naive T cells sorted from blood. This clonotype was obtained from a man between 18 and 29 years old in good health. The chain uses TRBV20-1 and TRBJ1-5; 8 positions match TRBD1. The CDR3 is CSARDSRGPQPQHF. The DNA of the CDR3 is TGCAGTGCTAGAGATAGCAGGGGGCCTCAGCCCCAGCATTTT.